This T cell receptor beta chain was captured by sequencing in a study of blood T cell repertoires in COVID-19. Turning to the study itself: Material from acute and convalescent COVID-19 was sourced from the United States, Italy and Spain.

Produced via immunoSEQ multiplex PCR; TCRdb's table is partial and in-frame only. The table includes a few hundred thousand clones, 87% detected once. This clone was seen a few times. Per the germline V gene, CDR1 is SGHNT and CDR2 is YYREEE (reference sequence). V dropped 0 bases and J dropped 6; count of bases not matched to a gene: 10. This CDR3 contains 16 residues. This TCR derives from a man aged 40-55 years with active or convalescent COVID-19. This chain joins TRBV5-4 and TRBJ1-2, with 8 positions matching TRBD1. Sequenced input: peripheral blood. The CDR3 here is CASSLGETGEPDGYTF. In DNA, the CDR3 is TGTGCCAGCAGCTTGGGCGAGACAGGGGAACCTGATGGCTACACCTTC. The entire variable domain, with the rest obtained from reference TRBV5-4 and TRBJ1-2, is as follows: ETGVTQSPTHLIKTRGQQVTLRCSSQSGHNTVSWYQQALGQGPQFIFQYYREEENGRGNFPPRFSGLQFPNYSSELNVNALELDDSALYLCASSLGETGEPDGYTFGSGTRLTVV.